The next 19 T cell receptor beta chains were all read from a single sample in a study of T-cell memory formation after mild COVID-19. TCRdb independently ran MiXCR on the 5' RACE reads; one entry per CDR3 protein. This table holds about 270,000 distinct CDR3 sequences, 15% found once. The sequencing input was PBMCs or a T cell subset sorted from them (not recorded which). The receptor source for this set is an adult woman who had mild COVID-19 (a few samples of this study predate the infection). Cell type and time point are not known.

This clonotype was observed a few times. The genes are TRBV25-1 and TRBJ1-5; possibly TRBD1 for D (6 bases). The CDR3 spans 13 residues. Germline values: CDR1 MGHDK, CDR2 SYGVNS. V was cut by 3 bases and J by 5 bases, with 8 bases left in between. For the CDR3, the DNA is TGTGCCAGCAGTGACAGGGGATATCAGCCCCAGCATTTT. Protein: CASSDRGYQPQHF.

This clonotype has a handful of counts. This chain uses TRBV4-1 with TRBJ2-1, with D maybe TRBD2 (5 bases). Trimming took off 0 bases at V and 7 bases at J, with 16 bases between the two ends. The CDR3 contains 16 residues. Per the germline V gene, CDR1 is MGHRA and CDR2 is YSYEKL. The CDR3 bases are TGCGCCAGCAGCCAAGAAGCGAGCGGACCCCTTAATGAGCAGTTCTTC. It yields the protein CASSQEASGPLNEQFF.

The chain employs TRBV24-1 and TRBJ2-3; 8 bases fit TRBD1. The CDR3 is 17 amino acids. Per the germline V gene, CDR1 is KGHDR and CDR2 is SFDVKD. V lost 2 bases, J lost 2 bases, and 8 bases stayed unmatched. CDR3 protein: CATSDSPRQGFTDTQYF. CDR3 in DNA: TGTGCCACCAGTGATTCGCCGAGACAGGGGTTCACAGATACGCAGTATTTT.

The V call is TRBV29-1, the J call TRBJ2-7; 12 nucleotides line up with TRBD1. The CDR3 length is 15 residues. J gave up 7 bases and V 6 bases, and 13 bases lay outside the gene matches. Germline CDR1 reads SQVTM; CDR2 reads ANQGSEA. As DNA, the CDR3 is TGCAGCGTATCCGGGACAGGGGGCCCCGGTAGGGAGCAGTACTTC. Translating gives CSVSGTGGPGREQYF.

This clonotype was observed a few times. The CDR3 bases are TGTGCCAGCAGTAAGGGACAGCAAGGGGCAGATACGCAGTATTTT. It translates to CASSKGQQGADTQYF. The chain couples TRBV6-5 to TRBJ2-3, with 7 bases lining up with TRBD1. The CDR3 consists of 15 residues. CDR1 and CDR2 (germline): MNHEY, SVGAGI. V shed 5 bases, J shed 4 bases, and the junction held 9 bases outside the gene matches.

This sequence joins TRBV5-6 and TRBJ2-5, with D perhaps TRBD1 (6 bases). Germline CDR1 and CDR2: SGHDT and YYEEEE. Between the trimmed V and J ends, which lost 4 bases and 2 bases, there was a span of 15 bases. CDR3 length equals 15 residues. In DNA form, the CDR3 reads TGTGCCAGCAGCCAAAGGGACACACTACAAGAGACCCAGTACTTC. This translates into CASSQRDTLQETQYF.

This rearrangement joins TRBV19 to TRBJ2-3; 10 bases map to TRBD2. The CDR3 runs to 18 residues. The germline CDR1 and CDR2 sequences are LNHDA and SQIVND (reference sequence). The ends lost 3 bases at V and 2 bases at J; junction bases unmatched: 11. The CDR3 is CASSIIFSSGSITDTQYF. CDR3 coding DNA: TGTGCCAGTAGTATTATTTTCTCTAGCGGGAGTATCACAGATACGCAGTATTTT.

This clonotype was counted many times. The chain recombines TRBV12-3 or TRBV12-4 with TRBJ2-4, with D uncertain. This CDR3 is built from 14 residues. The V and J ends lost 4 bases and 2 bases respectively, with 9 bases between them. In DNA form, the CDR3 reads TGTGCCAGCAGTTCGCACGGACCCAAAAACATTCAGTACTTC. Its protein is CASSSHGPKNIQYF.

V usage is TRBV20-1 and J usage is TRBJ2-3, with D possibly called TRBD1 or TRBD2 (5 bases each). CDR3 size: 11 residues. Germline loops: CDR1 DFQATT, CDR2 SNEGSKA (reference sequence). Between the trimmed V and J ends, which lost 7 bases and 0 bases, there was a span of 5 bases. DNA of the CDR3: TGCAGTGGGGGGAGCACAGATACGCAGTATTTT. The encoded protein is CSGGSTDTQYF.

The chain joins TRBV20-1 to TRBJ2-1; D is perhaps TRBD2 (6 bases). The CDR3 is 14 residues long. V dropped 3 bases and J dropped 2 bases, with 11 bases sitting between them. CDR1 DFQATT and CDR2 SNEGSKA come from the germline V gene (reference sequence). CDR3 region: CSASGGSTYNEQFF. The CDR3 DNA follows: TGCAGTGCTAGCGGGGGTTCAACCTACAATGAGCAGTTCTTC.

This clonotype came up many times. The chain is built from TRBV3-1 and TRBJ2-1; no reliable D call. Trimming cost V 0 bases and J 1 base, with 4 bases left between them. The CDR3 is 14 residues long. Germline V gene lookup returns CDR1 LGHDT and CDR2 YNNKEL (reference sequence). CDR3 sequence: CASSQDASYNEQFF. For the CDR3, the DNA is TGTGCCAGCAGCCAAGACGCGTCCTACAATGAGCAGTTCTTC.

This clonotype was recorded a few times. The gene calls are TRBV11-1 and TRBJ2-7, with 8 bases aligning to TRBD2. The length of the CDR3 is 16 residues. Trimming removed 5 bases from V and 5 bases from J; junction bases left unmatched: 14. CDR1 is SGHAT and CDR2 is FQDESV in the germline V gene (reference sequence). The CDR3 sequence is CASSHPGTSRSHEQYF. The CDR3 DNA sequence: TGTGCCAGCAGCCATCCCGGGACTAGTCGTTCTCACGAGCAGTACTTC.

The chain is built from TRBV6-5 and TRBJ1-1, with D tentatively TRBD1 (5 bases). Germline lookup yields CDR1 MNHEY and CDR2 SVGAGI. The CDR3 covers 14 residues. Trimming removed 2 bases at V and 4 bases at J, with 11 bases between. CDR3 sequence (DNA): TGTGCCAGCAGTTACGGAGGGGTTGGCACTGAAGCTTTCTTT. The encoded protein is CASSYGGVGTEAFF.

The J gene is TRBJ1-2, the V gene TRBV5-1; 7 nucleotides line up with TRBD1. V shed 0 bases, J shed 4 bases, and the junction held 6 bases outside the gene matches. Germline CDR1 is SGHRS and CDR2 is YFSETQ. The CDR3 has 15 residues. Written as DNA, the CDR3 is TGCGCCAGCAGCTTGGAGGGGGCGCGGCTCTATGGCTACACCTTC. It is translated as CASSLEGARLYGYTF.

The chain carries TRBV6-1 and TRBJ1-6; D might be TRBD1 (5 bases). Trimming took off 7 bases at V and 10 bases at J, with 29 bases between the two ends. There are 18 residues in the CDR3. Germline CDR1 is MNHNS and CDR2 is SASEGT. Here the CDR3 reads CASKRGTLHTEGESPLHF. For the CDR3, the DNA is TGTGCCAGCAAGAGGGGCACTCTACACACGGAGGGAGAATCACCCCTCCACTTT.

In regard to this clonotype: One end of the junction fails to match germline, which may point to a read error. The chain combines TRBV12-3 or TRBV12-4 with TRBJ1-1, with D possibly being TRBD1 (5 bases). This CDR3 spans 13 amino acids. In DNA, the CDR3 is TGTGCCAGCAGTCTAGCCGGGACGGAAGAAGCTTTCTTT. Translating gives CASSLAGTEEAFF.

The CDR3 region is CASSGLGYYTF. CDR3 bases: TGTGCCAGCAGTGGTCTGGGCTACTACACCTTC. The chain carries TRBV25-1 and TRBJ1-2; D uncertain. Germline CDR1 reads MGHDK; CDR2 reads SYGVNS. V was clipped by 4 bases and J by 10 bases, with 10 bases between them. This CDR3 is built from 11 residues.

This clonotype was counted only a few times. This rearrangement joins TRBV19 to TRBJ1-3; no reliable D call. V was shortened by 7 bases and J by 0 bases, with 13 bases between the two germline ends. The CDR3 runs 15 residues. CDR1 LNHDA and CDR2 SQIVND come from the germline V gene (reference sequence). The DNA for the CDR3 is TGTGCCAGTACCGCTCTCGGGGTCTCTGGAAACACCATATATTTT. This sequence encodes CASTALGVSGNTIYF.

Ten or more counts support this clonotype. The chain carries TRBV7-8 and TRBJ2-1, with D possibly matching TRBD2 (7 bases). Germline V gives CDR1 SGHVS, CDR2 FQNEAQ. V was trimmed by 3 bases and J by 8 bases, leaving 11 bases between them. CDR3 size: 13 residues. CDR3 residues: CASSLVGGHEQFF. For the CDR3, the DNA is TGTGCCAGCAGCTTGGTGGGGGGGCATGAGCAGTTCTTC. Looking up the rest from reference TRBV7-8 and TRBJ2-1 gives the full variable domain: GAGVSQSPRYKVAKRGQDVALRCDPISGHVSLFWYQQALGQGPEFLTYFQNEAQLDKSGLPSDRFFAERPEGSVSTLKIQRTQQEDSAVYLCASSLVGGHEQFFGPGTRLTVL.